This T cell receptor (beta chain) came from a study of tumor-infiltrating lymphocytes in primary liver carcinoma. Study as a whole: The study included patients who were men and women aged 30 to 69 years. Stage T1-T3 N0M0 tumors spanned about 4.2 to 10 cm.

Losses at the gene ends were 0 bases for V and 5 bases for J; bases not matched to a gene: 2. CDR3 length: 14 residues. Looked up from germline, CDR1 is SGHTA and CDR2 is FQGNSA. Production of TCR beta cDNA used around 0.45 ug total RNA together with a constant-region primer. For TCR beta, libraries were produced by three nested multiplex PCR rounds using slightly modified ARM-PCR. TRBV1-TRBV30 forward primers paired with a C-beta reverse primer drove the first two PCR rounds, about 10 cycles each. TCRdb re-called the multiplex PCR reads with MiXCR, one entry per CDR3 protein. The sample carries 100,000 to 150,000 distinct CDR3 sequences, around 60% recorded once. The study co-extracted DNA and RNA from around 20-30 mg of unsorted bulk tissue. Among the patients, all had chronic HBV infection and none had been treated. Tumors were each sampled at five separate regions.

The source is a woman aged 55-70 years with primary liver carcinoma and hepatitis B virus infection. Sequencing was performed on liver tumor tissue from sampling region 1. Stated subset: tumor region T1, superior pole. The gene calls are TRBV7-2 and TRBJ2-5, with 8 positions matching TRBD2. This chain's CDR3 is CASSLATSEETQYF. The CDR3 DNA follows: TGTGCCAGCAGCTTAGCGACTAGCGAGGAGACCCAGTACTTC.